This TCR beta chain was observed in a study of blood T cell repertoires in COVID-19. Study as a whole: Nucleic acid was either cDNA or gDNA, and it came from T cells, B-cell-depleted T cells, or PBMCs.

Participant-reported clinical history was the basis for cohort assignment. Cohort 3 donors were reported recovered after two negative PCRs, clearance, or symptom resolution. Per the authors' pipeline: Quantification of nucleated cells was approximated via reference gene primer amplification. Data came from immunoSEQ multiplex PCR; TCRdb stores just in-frame clones and leaves some out. V and J calls and clone size are as listed in that table; D and trimming were resolved from the DNA. The sample yields over 150,000 clones, around 87% seen once. The CDR3 is 14 residues long. Germline V CDR1 and CDR2: SNHLY, FYNNEI. V was shortened by 8 bases and J by 4 bases, with 16 bases between the two germline ends.

The origin of this receptor is a woman in her 30s who had recovered from COVID-19. The specimen sequenced was PBMCs or T cells enriched from blood (not recorded which). The J gene is TRBJ2-3, the V gene TRBV2; unclear D gene. The CDR3 nucleotides are TGTGCCAGCGGCCGCGACATGATTGCAGATACGCAGTATTTT. Amino acid sequence: CASGRDMIADTQYF.